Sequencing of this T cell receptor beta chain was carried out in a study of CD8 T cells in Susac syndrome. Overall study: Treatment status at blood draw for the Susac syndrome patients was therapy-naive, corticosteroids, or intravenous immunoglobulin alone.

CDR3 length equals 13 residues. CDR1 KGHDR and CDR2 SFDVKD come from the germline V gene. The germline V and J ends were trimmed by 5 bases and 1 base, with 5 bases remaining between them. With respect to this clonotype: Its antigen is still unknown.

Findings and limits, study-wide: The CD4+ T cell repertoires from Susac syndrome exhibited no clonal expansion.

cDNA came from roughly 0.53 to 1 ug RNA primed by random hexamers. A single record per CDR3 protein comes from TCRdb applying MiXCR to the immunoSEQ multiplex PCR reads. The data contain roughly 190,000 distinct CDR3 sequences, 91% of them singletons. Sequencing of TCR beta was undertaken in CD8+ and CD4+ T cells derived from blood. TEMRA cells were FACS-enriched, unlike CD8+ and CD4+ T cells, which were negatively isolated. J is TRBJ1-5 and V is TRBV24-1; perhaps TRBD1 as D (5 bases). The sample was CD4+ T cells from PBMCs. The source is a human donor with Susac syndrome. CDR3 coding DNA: TGTGCCACCAGTGCAGGGAGCAATCAGCCCCAGCATTTT. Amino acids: CATSAGSNQPQHF.